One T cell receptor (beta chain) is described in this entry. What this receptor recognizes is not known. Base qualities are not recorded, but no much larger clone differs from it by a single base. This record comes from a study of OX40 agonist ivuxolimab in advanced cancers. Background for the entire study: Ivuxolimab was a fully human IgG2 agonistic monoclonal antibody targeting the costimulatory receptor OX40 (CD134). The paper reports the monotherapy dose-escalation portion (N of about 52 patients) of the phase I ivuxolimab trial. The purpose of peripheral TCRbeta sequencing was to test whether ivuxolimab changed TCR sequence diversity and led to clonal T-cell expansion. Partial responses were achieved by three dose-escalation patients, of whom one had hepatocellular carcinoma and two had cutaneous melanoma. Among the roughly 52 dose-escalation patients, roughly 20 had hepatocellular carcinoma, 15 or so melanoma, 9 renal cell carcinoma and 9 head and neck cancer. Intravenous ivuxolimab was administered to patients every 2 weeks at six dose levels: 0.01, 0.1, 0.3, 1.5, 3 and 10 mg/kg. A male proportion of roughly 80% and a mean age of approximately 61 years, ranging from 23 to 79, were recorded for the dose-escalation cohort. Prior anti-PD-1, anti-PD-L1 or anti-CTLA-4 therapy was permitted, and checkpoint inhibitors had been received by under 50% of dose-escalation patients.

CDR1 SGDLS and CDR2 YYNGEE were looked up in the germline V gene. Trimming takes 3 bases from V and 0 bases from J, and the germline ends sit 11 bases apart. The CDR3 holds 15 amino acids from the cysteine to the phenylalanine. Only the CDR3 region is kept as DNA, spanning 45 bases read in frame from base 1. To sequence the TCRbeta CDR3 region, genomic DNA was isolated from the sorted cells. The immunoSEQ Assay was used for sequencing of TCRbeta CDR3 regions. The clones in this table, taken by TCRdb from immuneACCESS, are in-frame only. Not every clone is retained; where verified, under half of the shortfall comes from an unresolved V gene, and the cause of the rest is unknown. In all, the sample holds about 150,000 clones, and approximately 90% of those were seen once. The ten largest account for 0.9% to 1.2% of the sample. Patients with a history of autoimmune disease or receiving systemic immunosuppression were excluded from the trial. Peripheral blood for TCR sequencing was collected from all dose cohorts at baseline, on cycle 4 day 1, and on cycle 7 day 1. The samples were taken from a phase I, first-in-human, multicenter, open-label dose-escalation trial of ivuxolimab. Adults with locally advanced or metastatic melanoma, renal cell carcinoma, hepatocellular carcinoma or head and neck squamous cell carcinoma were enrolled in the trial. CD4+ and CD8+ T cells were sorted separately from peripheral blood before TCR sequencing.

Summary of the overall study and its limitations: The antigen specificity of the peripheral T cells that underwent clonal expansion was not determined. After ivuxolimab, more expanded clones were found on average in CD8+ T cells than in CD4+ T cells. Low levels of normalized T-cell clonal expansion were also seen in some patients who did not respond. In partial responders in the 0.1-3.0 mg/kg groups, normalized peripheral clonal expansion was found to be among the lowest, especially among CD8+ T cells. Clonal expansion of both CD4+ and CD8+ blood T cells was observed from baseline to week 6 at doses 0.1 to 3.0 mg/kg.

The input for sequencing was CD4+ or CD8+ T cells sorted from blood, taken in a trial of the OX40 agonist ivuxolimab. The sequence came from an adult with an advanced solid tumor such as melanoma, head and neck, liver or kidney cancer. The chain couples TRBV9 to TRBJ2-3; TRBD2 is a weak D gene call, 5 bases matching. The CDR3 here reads CASSASSFSTDTQYF. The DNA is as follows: TGTGCCAGCAGCGCCTCTAGCTTCAGCACAGATACGCAGTATTTT.